This T cell receptor (beta chain) appears in the sequencing data of a study of blood T cell repertoires in COVID-19. At the level of the study: Sites across the United States, Italy and Spain contributed samples from acute and convalescent COVID-19.

Using immunoSEQ multiplex PCR, the repertoire was profiled, and TCRdb retains in-frame clones only, with some absent. The repertoire has tens of thousands of clones, roughly 90% of them found once; the top ten carry 20% to 25%. The V end lost 5 bases, the J end lost 6 bases, and 13 bases lay between the germline ends. The CDR3 spans 13 residues. CDR1 and CDR2 from the germline V gene are SGHTA and FQGNSA. This sequence joins TRBV7-2 and TRBJ1-2, with a weak D call TRBD1 (6 bases). This clonotype originated in a woman between 45 and 60 years old with active or convalescent COVID-19. Sequencing was carried out using peripheral blood. The CDR3, as DNA: TGTGCCAGCAGCGTTAACCAGGGGAATGGCTACACCTTC. It specifies CASSVNQGNGYTF.